Each of the 10 T cell receptor beta chains below was sequenced from the same sample in a study of OX40 agonist ivuxolimab in advanced cancers. TCRdb keeps only in-frame clones here, not all; method: immunoSEQ multiplex PCR. The sample contains around 69,000 clones, around 83% of which appear only once. The sample in question was CD4+ or CD8+ T cells sorted from blood, obtained in a trial of the OX40 agonist ivuxolimab. The receptors were sampled from an adult with an advanced solid tumor such as melanoma, head and neck, liver or kidney cancer.

V is TRBV29-1 and J is TRBJ2-1; D is perhaps TRBD1 (5 bases). The CDR3 is made up of 15 amino acids. The V end lost 0 bases, the J end lost 4 bases, and 13 bases lay between the germline ends. The germline V gene has CDR1 SQVTM and CDR2 ANQGSEA. The CDR3 sequence: CSVEDLGQQYNEQFF. CDR3 coding DNA: TGCAGCGTTGAAGATCTGGGGCAGCAGTACAATGAGCAGTTCTTC.

The chain is built from TRBV6-6 and TRBJ2-7; 10 bases are shared with TRBD2. The CDR3 is made up of 14 amino acids. V trimming: 2 bases; J trimming: 6 bases; junction bases outside the gene matches: 4. The germline V gene encodes CDR1 MNHNY and CDR2 SVGAGI (reference sequence). CDR3 nucleotides: TGTGCCAGCAGTTACGGGACTAGCGATCTCGAGCAGTACTTC. Translated: CASSYGTSDLEQYF.

The genes are TRBV6-5 and TRBJ2-3; tentative D call: TRBD1 (6 bases). V was trimmed by 2 bases and J by 2 bases, leaving 11 bases between them. Looked up from germline, CDR1 is MNHEY and CDR2 is SVGAGI. CDR3 length: 15 residues. This CDR3 is CASSYGGEPTDTQYF. The CDR3 DNA follows: TGTGCCAGCAGTTACGGGGGCGAGCCCACAGATACGCAGTATTTT.

In this sample, this clone turned up once. The genes are TRBV5-8 and TRBJ2-5, with TRBD2 matching 9 bases. Germline V gives CDR1 SGHTS, CDR2 YDEGEE. The CDR3 sequence is 16 residues long. V gave up 0 bases and J gave up 5 bases; unmatched junction bases: 8. CDR3 region: CASSLGSGRGDETQYF. The CDR3 DNA is TGTGCCAGCAGCTTGGGTAGCGGGAGAGGGGATGAGACCCAGTACTTC.

The chain couples TRBV5-1 to TRBJ2-3, with a possible D match to TRBD2 (6 bases). V lost 3 bases and J lost 5, with 13 bases in between. CDR3 length: 14 amino acids. Germline-derived CDR1 and CDR2 are SGHRS and YFSETQ. The CDR3 sequence is CASSSGLPGDTQYF. The CDR3 DNA reads TGCGCCAGCAGCTCGGGACTTCCCGGAGATACGCAGTATTTT.

This clone was counted once. The chain joins TRBV15 to TRBJ1-4; D possibly corresponds to TRBD1 (6 bases). Germline CDR1 LNHNV, CDR2 YYDKDF (reference sequence). The CDR3 has 19 residues. Trimming left V 0 bases short and J 0 bases short, with 17 bases between. CDR3: CATSRDPSGAPATNEKLFF. The CDR3 bases are TGTGCCACCAGCAGAGATCCCTCAGGGGCTCCTGCAACTAATGAAAAACTGTTTTTT.

This clone appeared a few times. This sequence joins TRBV6-1 and TRBJ2-7, with 7 bases lining up with TRBD1. The CDR3 totals 16 residues. Germline V gene sequence: CDR1 MNHNS, CDR2 SASEGT. Losses at the gene ends were 4 bases for V and 4 bases for J; bases not matched to a gene: 13. In DNA, the CDR3 is TGTGCCAGCAGTGGGGCCTTCACCGGGACAGCTTACGAGCAGTACTTC. Translating it yields CASSGAFTGTAYEQYF.

The chain links TRBV7-2 to TRBJ2-5, with D perhaps matching TRBD1 or TRBD2 (6 bases each). The length of the CDR3 is 14 residues. Germline CDR1 reads SGHTA; CDR2 reads FQGNSA. Trimming shortened V by 4 bases and J by 4 bases, and 13 bases separated the two germline ends. In nucleotides, the CDR3 is TGTGCCAGCAGCTCTACGGGGGCAGCAGAGACCCAGTACTTC. This translates into CASSSTGAAETQYF.

The J gene is TRBJ2-7, the V gene TRBV5-6, with D perhaps TRBD1 or TRBD2 (6 bases each). The V and J ends lost 0 bases and 3 bases respectively, with 10 bases between them. Looked up from germline, CDR1 is SGHDT and CDR2 is YYEEEE. The length of the CDR3 is 14 residues. CDR3 nucleotide sequence: TGTGCCAGCAGCTTGGGACGGGGGCTCTACGAGCAGTACTTC. Translating gives CASSLGRGLYEQYF.

The sample holds one count of this clone. V and J are TRBV6-1 and TRBJ1-2; D ambiguous. This CDR3 spans 13 amino acids. Deletions cut 2 bases from V and 4 bases from J, with 8 bases between. CDR1 is MNHNS and CDR2 is SASEGT in the germline V gene. The CDR3 bases are TGTGCCAGCAGTGAAAGGGAGGTCTATGGCTACACCTTC. Its translation is CASSEREVYGYTF.